Given below is one TCR beta chain in context. CDR1 SNHLY and CDR2 FYNNEI come from the germline V gene. V trimming: 6 bases; J trimming: 8 bases; junction bases outside the gene matches: 10. The CDR3 covers 14 residues. This specimen belongs to a study of blood T cell repertoires in COVID-19. Whole-study context: T cells, B-cell-depleted T cells, or PBMCs supplied cDNA or gDNA.

Assay used: immunoSEQ multiplex PCR; TCRdb lists only in-frame clones, some missing. The sample lists tens of thousands of clones; about 83% were seen once. Followed longitudinally, the Seattle patients had been enrolled during active infection. The sequence derives from a man between 65 and 85 years old with COVID-19, enrolled during active disease. This chain links TRBV2 with TRBJ2-3; 8 bases match TRBD2. Sequencing used peripheral blood. CDR3 bases: TGTGCCAGCAGCCAAGGGGGACTAGGGGTTACGCAGTATTTT. This sequence encodes CASSQGGLGVTQYF.